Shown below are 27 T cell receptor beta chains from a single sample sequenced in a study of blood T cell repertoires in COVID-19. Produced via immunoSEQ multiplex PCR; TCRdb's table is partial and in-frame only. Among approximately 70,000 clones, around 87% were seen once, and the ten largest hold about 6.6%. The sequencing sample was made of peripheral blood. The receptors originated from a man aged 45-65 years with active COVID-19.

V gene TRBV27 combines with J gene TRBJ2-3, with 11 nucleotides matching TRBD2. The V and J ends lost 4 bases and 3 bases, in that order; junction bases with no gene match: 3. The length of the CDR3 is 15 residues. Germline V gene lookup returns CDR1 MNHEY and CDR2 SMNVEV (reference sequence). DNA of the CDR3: TGTGCCAGCAGTTCGACTAGCGGGAAAACAGATACGCAGTATTTT. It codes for CASSSTSGKTDTQYF.

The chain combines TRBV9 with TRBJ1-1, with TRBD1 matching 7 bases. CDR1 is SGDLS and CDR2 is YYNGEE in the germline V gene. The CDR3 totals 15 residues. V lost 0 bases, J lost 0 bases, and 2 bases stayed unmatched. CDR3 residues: CASSVGGQLNTEAFF. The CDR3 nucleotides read TGTGCCAGCAGCGTAGGGGGACAGTTGAACACTGAAGCTTTCTTT.

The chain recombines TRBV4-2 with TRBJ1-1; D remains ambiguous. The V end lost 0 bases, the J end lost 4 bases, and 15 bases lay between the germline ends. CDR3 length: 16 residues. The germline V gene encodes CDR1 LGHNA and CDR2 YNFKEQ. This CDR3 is CASSQDLTGRGTEAFF. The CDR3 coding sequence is TGTGCCAGCAGCCAAGATCTCACGGGTCGGGGCACTGAAGCTTTCTTT.

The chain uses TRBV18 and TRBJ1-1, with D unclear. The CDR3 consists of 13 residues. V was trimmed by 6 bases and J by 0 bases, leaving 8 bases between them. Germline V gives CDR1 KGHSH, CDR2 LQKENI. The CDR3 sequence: CASSPGLNTEAFF. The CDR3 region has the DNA TGTGCCAGCTCTCCAGGCCTGAACACTGAAGCTTTCTTT. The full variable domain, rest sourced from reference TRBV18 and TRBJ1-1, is NAGVMQNPRHLVRRRGQEARLRCSPMKGHSHVYWYRQLPEEGLKFMVYLQKENIIDESGMPKERFSAEFPKEGPSILRIQQVVRGDSAAYFCASSPGLNTEAFFGQGTRLTVV.

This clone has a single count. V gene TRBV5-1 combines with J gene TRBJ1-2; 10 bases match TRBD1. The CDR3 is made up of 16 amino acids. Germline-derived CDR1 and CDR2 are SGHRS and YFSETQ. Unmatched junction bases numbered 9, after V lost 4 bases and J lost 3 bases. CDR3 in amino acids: CASSASATGGDYGYTF. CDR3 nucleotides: TGCGCCAGCAGCGCCTCCGCGACAGGGGGCGACTATGGCTACACCTTC.

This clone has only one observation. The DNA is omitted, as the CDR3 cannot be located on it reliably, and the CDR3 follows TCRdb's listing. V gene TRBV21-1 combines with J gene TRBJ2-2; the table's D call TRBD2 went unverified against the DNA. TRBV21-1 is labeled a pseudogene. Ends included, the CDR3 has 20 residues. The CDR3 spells CASIVGGGTSGSLNTGELFF.

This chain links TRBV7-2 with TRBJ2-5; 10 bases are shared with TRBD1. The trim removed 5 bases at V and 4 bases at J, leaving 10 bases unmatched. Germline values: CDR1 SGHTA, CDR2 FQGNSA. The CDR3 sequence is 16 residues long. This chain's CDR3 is CASSRDRGGGRETQYF. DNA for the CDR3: TGTGCCAGCAGCCGGGACAGGGGAGGGGGCCGAGAGACCCAGTACTTC.

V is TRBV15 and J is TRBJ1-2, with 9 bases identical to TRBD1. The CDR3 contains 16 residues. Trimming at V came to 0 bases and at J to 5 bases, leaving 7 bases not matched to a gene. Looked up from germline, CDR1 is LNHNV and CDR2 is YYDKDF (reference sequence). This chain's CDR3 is CATSRDPGQGIYGYTF. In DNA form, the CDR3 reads TGTGCCACCAGCAGAGATCCCGGACAGGGGATATATGGCTACACCTTC.

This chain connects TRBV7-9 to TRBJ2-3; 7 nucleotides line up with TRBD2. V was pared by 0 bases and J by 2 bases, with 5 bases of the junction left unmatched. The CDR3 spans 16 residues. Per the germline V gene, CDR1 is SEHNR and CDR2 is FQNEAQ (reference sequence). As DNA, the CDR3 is TGTGCCAGCAGCTTAGCGGGGAGGGGCCCCACAGATACGCAGTATTTT. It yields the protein CASSLAGRGPTDTQYF.

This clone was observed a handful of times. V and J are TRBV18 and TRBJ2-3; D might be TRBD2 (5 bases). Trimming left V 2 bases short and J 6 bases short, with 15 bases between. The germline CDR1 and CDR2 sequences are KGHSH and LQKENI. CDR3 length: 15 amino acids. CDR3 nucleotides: TGTGCCAGCTCACCAGGACTGGATGCTTTTGATACGCAGTATTTT. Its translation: CASSPGLDAFDTQYF.

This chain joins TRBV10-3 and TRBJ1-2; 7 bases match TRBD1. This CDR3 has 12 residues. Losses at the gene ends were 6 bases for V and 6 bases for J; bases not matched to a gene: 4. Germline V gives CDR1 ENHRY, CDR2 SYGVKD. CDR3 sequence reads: CAISATGDGYTF. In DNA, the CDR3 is TGTGCCATCAGCGCCACAGGGGATGGCTACACCTTC.

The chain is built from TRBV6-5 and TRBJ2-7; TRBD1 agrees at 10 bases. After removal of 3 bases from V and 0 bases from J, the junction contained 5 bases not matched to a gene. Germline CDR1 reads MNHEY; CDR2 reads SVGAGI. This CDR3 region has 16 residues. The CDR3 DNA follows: TGTGCCAGCAGTTATGGGTGGACAGGGGGCTCCTACGAGCAGTACTTC. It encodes CASSYGWTGGSYEQYF.

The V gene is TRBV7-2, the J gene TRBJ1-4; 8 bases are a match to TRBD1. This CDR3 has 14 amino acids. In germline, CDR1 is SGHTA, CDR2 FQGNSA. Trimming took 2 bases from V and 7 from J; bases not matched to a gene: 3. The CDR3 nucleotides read TGTGCCAGCAGCTTACTTGGGACAGGTGAAAAACTGTTTTTT. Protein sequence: CASSLLGTGEKLFF.

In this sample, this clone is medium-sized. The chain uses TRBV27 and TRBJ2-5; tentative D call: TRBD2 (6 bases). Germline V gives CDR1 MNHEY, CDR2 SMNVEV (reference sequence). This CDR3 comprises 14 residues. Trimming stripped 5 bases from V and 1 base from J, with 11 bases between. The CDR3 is CASSPRDFQETQYF. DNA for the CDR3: TGTGCCAGCAGTCCTCGGGACTTCCAAGAGACCCAGTACTTC.

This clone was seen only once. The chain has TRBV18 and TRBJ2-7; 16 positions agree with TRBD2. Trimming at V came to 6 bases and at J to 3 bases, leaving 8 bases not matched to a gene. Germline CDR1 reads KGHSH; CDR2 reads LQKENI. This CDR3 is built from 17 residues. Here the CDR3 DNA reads TGTGCCAGCTCCCCCGGGACTAGCGGGAGGGCCGTCTACGAGCAGTACTTC. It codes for CASSPGTSGRAVYEQYF.

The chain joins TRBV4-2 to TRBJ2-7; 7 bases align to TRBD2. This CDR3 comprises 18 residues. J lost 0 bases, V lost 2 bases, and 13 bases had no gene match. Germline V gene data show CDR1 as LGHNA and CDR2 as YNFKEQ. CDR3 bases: TGTGCCAGCAGCCAAACAGGAGGGCCTAGCGGAAGCTCCTACGAGCAGTACTTC. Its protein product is CASSQTGGPSGSSYEQYF.

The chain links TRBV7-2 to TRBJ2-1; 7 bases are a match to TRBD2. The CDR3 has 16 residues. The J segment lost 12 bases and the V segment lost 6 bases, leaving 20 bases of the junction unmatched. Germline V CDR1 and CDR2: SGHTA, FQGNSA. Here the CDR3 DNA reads TGTGCCAGCAGTATAGCGGGCGCGGGAACTACAATGAGGCAGTTCTTC. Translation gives CASSIAGAGTTMRQFF.

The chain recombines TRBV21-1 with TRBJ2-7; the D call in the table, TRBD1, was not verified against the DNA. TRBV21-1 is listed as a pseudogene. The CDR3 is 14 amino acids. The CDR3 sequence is CASCRGSWGYEQYF. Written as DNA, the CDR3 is TGTGCCAGCTGTAGGGGGAGCTGGGGCTACGAGCAGTACTTC.

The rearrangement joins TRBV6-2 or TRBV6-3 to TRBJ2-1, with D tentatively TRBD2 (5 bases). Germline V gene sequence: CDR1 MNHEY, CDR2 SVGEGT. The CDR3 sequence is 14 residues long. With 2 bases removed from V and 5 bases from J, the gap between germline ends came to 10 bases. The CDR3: CASSYDGVNNEQFF. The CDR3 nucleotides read TGTGCCAGCAGTTACGACGGGGTAAACAATGAGCAGTTCTTC.

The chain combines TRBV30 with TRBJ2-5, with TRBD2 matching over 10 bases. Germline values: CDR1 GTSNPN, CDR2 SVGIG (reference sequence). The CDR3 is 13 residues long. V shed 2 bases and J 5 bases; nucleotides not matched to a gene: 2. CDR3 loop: CAWSLAGVETQYF. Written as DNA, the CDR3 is TGTGCCTGGAGTCTAGCGGGAGTGGAGACCCAGTACTTC.

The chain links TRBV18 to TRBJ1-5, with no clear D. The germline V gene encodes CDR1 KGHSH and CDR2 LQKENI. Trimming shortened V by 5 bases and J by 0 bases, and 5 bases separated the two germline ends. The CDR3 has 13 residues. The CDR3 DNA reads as TGTGCCAGCTCAGAGAATAGCAATCAGCCCCAGCATTTT. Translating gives CASSENSNQPQHF.

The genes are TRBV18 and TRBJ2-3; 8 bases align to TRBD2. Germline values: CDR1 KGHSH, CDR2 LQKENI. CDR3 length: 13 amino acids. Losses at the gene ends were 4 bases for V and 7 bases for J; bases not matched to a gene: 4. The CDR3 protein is CASSQGTRNTQYF. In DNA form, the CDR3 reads TGTGCCAGCTCACAAGGGACTAGAAATACGCAGTATTTT. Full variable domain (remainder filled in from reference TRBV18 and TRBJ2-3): NAGVMQNPRHLVRRRGQEARLRCSPMKGHSHVYWYRQLPEEGLKFMVYLQKENIIDESGMPKERFSAEFPKEGPSILRIQQVVRGDSAAYFCASSQGTRNTQYFGPGTRLTVL.

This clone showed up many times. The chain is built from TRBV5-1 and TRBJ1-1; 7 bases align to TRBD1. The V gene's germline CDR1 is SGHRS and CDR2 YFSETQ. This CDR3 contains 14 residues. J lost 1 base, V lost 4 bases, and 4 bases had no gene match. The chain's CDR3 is CASSTGQPNTEAFF. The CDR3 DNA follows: TGCGCCAGCAGCACGGGACAGCCGAACACTGAAGCTTTCTTT.

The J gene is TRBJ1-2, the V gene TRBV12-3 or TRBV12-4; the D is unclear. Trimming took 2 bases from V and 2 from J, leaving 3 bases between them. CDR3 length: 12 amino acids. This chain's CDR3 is CASSLQNYGYTF. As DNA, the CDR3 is TGTGCCAGCAGTTTACAAAACTATGGCTACACCTTC.

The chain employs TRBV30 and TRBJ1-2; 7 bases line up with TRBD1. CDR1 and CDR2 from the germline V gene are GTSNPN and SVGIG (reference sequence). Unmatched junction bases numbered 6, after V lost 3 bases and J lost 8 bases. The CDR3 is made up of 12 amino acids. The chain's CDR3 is CAWSYQGGGYTF. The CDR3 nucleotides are TGTGCCTGGAGCTACCAGGGGGGAGGCTACACCTTC. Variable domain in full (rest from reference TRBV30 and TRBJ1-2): SQTIHQWPATLVQPVGSPLSLECTVEGTSNPNLYWYRQAAGRGLQLLFYSVGIGQISSEVPQNLSASRPQDRQFILSSKKLLLSDSGFYLCAWSYQGGGYTFGSGTRLTVV.

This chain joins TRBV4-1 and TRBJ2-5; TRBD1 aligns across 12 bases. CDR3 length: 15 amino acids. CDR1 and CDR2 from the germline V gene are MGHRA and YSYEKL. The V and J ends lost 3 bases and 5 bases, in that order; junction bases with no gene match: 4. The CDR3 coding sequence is TGCGCCAGCAGCCAGGGGACAGGGGGCGCCGAGACCCAGTACTTC. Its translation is CASSQGTGGAETQYF.

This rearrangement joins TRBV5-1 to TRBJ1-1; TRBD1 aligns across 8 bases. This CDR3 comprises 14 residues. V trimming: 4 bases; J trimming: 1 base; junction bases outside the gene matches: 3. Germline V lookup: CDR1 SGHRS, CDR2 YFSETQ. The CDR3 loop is CASSLDRGNTEAFF. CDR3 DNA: TGCGCCAGCAGCCTAGACAGGGGGAACACTGAAGCTTTCTTT.